What follows is one TCR beta chain and its context. This record belongs to a study of blood T cell repertoires in COVID-19. Original handling: Cell counts per sample came from amplifying reference gene primers. TCRdb's table, derived via immunoSEQ multiplex PCR, lists solely in-frame clones and lacks some. V and J calls and clone size are those listed in that table; D and trimming were worked out from the DNA. The sample records 320,000 or so clones, over 75% being singletons. Living in about two dozen US areas, the participants were between roughly 18 and 89 years of age. Recovered Cohort 3 donors showed two negative PCRs, clearance, or symptom resolution. Germline CDR1 is SQVTM and CDR2 is ANQGSEA. V lost 4 bases and J lost 2; bases outside the gene matches: 5. The CDR3 loop spans 14 amino acids.

The TCR originated in a woman aged 25-40 years who had recovered from COVID-19. Sequenced material: PBMCs or T cells enriched from blood (not recorded which). This chain uses TRBV29-1 with TRBJ1-1; 9 nucleotides match TRBD1. The CDR3 coding sequence is TGCAGCGTTGTTACACAGGGGGCCAACACTGAAGCTTTCTTT. Protein sequence: CSVVTQGANTEAFF.